One sample yielded the 8 T cell receptor beta chains listed below, sequenced in a study of CD8 T cells in Susac syndrome. Reverse transcription used about 0.45 to 1 ug RNA and random hexamers. In TCRdb, the immunoSEQ multiplex PCR reads were re-called with MiXCR into one record per CDR3 protein. The table records fewer than 150,000 distinct CDR3 sequences, 91% of them present only once. The sequencing input was CD8+ T cells from PBMCs. The receptors derive from a human donor with multiple sclerosis.

This rearrangement joins TRBV15 to TRBJ2-7; no definite D call. This CDR3 is built from 12 residues. V dropped 3 bases and J dropped 7 bases, with 10 bases sitting between them. Germline V lookup: CDR1 LNHNV, CDR2 YYDKDF (reference sequence). The CDR3 sequence: CATSSLEREQYF. CDR3 in DNA: TGTGCCACCAGCAGTCTAGAACGGGAGCAGTACTTC. Looking up the rest from reference TRBV15 and TRBJ2-7 gives the full variable domain: DAMVIQNPRYQVTQFGKPVTLSCSQTLNHNVMYWYQQKSSQAPKLLFHYYDKDFNNEADTPDNFQSRRPNTSFCFLDIRSPGLGDTAMYLCATSSLEREQYFGPGTRLTVT.

A single count supports this clonotype. This rearrangement joins TRBV4-1 to TRBJ1-3; D gene uncertain. CDR1 is MGHRA, CDR2 YSYEKL, per germline. The CDR3 length is 15 residues. The ends were cut back, 0 bases at V and 4 bases at J, with 10 bases in the middle. CDR3 coding DNA: TGCGCCAGCAGCCAAGAAGGACGATCGGGAAACACCATATATTTT. This sequence encodes CASSQEGRSGNTIYF.

To note about this clonotype: Mismatch with germline at one junction end may stem from a read error. V is TRBV7-9 and J is TRBJ1-4; D gene ambiguous. CDR1 is SEHNR, CDR2 FQNEAQ, per germline (reference sequence). CDR3 length equals 15 residues. Here the CDR3 reads CASSLGISEEEKLFF. DNA for the CDR3: TGTGCTAGCAGCTTAGGGATAAGTGAGGAAGAAAAACTGTTTTTT.

The chain combines TRBV6-1 with TRBJ2-7; D tentatively fits TRBD1 or TRBD2 (5 bases each). This CDR3 contains 17 residues. Germline CDR1 MNHNS, CDR2 SASEGT. V lost 3 bases and J lost 3, with 21 bases in between. DNA of the CDR3: TGTGCCAGCAGTGAGGCTCGGGGACGGGTTACCAACTACGAGCAGTACTTC. This translates into CASSEARGRVTNYEQYF.

This clonotype is a singleton in its sample. This chain joins TRBV9 and TRBJ2-7; TRBD1 is a possible D gene (5 bases). Trimming left V 0 bases short and J 4 bases short, with 14 bases between. The CDR3 runs to 15 residues. Germline-derived CDR1 and CDR2 are SGDLS and YYNGEE. CDR3 sequence (DNA): TGTGCCAGCAGCGTAGCTGGGGCAGGGCGATACGAGCAGTACTTC. Encoded protein: CASSVAGAGRYEQYF.

The table lists this clonotype with a count of one. The chain combines TRBV7-2 with TRBJ2-7; TRBD2 aligns across 7 bases. Trimming took 6 bases from V and 3 from J; bases not matched to a gene: 8. This CDR3 has 14 amino acids. Germline CDR1 is SGHTA and CDR2 is FQGNSA. The CDR3 is CASSGGGFDYEQYF. The CDR3 bases are TGTGCCAGCAGTGGGGGGGGATTTGACTACGAGCAGTACTTC.

In this sample, this clonotype turned up once. The rearrangement joins TRBV7-9 to TRBJ1-2; D unresolved. The length of the CDR3 is 13 residues. With 5 bases removed from V and 6 bases from J, the gap between germline ends came to 13 bases. CDR1 is SEHNR and CDR2 is FQNEAQ in the germline V gene (reference sequence). As DNA, the CDR3 is TGTGCCAGCAGCCGGCCGGGGAGGGATGGCTACACCTTC. Its translation is CASSRPGRDGYTF.

This chain uses TRBV20-1 with TRBJ1-1; TRBD1 matches 8 bases. This CDR3 contains 16 residues. Germline lookup yields CDR1 DFQATT and CDR2 SNEGSKA (reference sequence). V gave up 0 bases and J gave up 4 bases; unmatched junction bases: 10. The CDR3, as DNA: TGCAGTGCTAGAGATCTTGGACAGGGTGGTAGCACTGAAGCTTTCTTT. The encoded protein is CSARDLGQGGSTEAFF.